Reported below is one TCR beta chain. This sample is part of a study of blood T cell repertoires in COVID-19. Measured with immunoSEQ multiplex PCR; TCRdb has only the in-frame clones, and not every one. The repertoire holds nearly 15,000 clones, with about 87% as singletons. The CDR3 extends over 16 amino acids. Per germline, CDR1 SEHNR and CDR2 FQNEAQ (reference sequence). Unmatched junction bases numbered 8, after V lost 5 bases and J lost 4 bases. The clonotype was recovered from a human donor in a cohort sampled during active COVID-19. This sequence joins TRBV7-9 and TRBJ2-5; 12 bases line up with TRBD2. Specimen: peripheral blood. In DNA, the CDR3 is TGTGCCAGCAGCCCACAGACTAGCGGGAGAGTAGAGACCCAGTACTTC. It specifies CASSPQTSGRVETQYF.